This T cell receptor (beta chain) originates from a study of human T cells and chemical hapten exposure. Study context: Mainly, slight library volume differences in the pool made TCR yields vary.

Study-wide results and caveats: Sensitizing to DPC left TCRs with a frequency above 1 in 1000 unaltered.

Total RNA was isolated from unfractionated whole blood. This clonotype was seen many times. No antigen is known for it. Trimming took 0 bases from V and 4 from J; bases not matched to a gene: 2. The CDR3 is 14 residues long. Germline V gene data show CDR1 as SGHKS and CDR2 as YYEKEE (reference sequence). Individual cDNA molecules had unique molecular identifiers attached to them by the library. Each CDR3 protein is one row after TCRdb ran MiXCR on the 5' RACE reads. The profile shows approximately 140,000 distinct CDR3 sequences, over 3.5% of them singletons. V is TRBV5-5 and J is TRBJ2-5; 8 bases are shared with TRBD2. The TCR comes from a female donor in good health. The CDR3 loop is CASSLVGTRETQYF. The DNA for the CDR3 is TGTGCCAGCAGCTTGGTTGGGACTAGAGAGACCCAGTACTTC.